This T cell receptor (beta chain) was captured in a study of cytomegalovirus exposure and HLA in healthy donors. The PCR employed 60 Vbeta primers together with 13 Jbeta primers. Measured with immunoSEQ multiplex PCR; TCRdb has only the in-frame clones, and not every one. Of around 50,000 clones in the sample, about 80% were seen once. Material: PBMCs. This clonotype was sampled from a man aged 35-49 years in good health and CMV-seronegative.

CDR3 nucleotide sequence: TGTGCCTGGAGTGTTCCCGGGTTGAGCAATCAGCCCCAGCATTTT. Encoded protein: CAWSVPGLSNQPQHF. This chain uses TRBV30 with TRBJ1-5; D not certain. Deletions cut 0 bases from V and 1 base from J, with 10 bases between. This CDR3 region has 15 residues. In germline, CDR1 is GTSNPN, CDR2 SVGIG (reference sequence).